A single sample gave rise to the 14 T cell receptor beta chains below, sequenced in a study of regulatory T cells in long-lasting Graves disease. Time point described: newly diagnosed GD, antithyroid drugs for less than 3 months. PBMCs were the source of the RNA used for TCR sequencing. Both iRepertoire HTBI primers and Arm-PCR of CDR3 regions were used to build the TCR beta libraries. One entry per CDR3 protein, called by TCRdb with MiXCR from the multiplex PCR reads. The data hold over 200,000 distinct CDR3 sequences, with roughly 18% observed a single time. This sample also appeared in a second study, on T cells in Graves' hyperthyroidism and ophthalmopathy.

The sequenced sample was peripheral blood mononuclear cells (PBMCs), obtained at new diagnosis, from a patient treated with antithyroid drugs. These receptors were taken from a woman between 25 and 40 years old with Graves disease.

This clonotype was counted many times. The chain links TRBV2 to TRBJ2-5; D not certain. Trimming took off 8 bases at V and 0 bases at J, with 4 bases between the two ends. Per the germline V gene, CDR1 is SNHLY and CDR2 is FYNNEI. This CDR3 is 11 amino acids long. CDR3 DNA: TGTGCCAGCGTTTACCAAGAGACCCAGTACTTC. It encodes CASVYQETQYF.

This clonotype was found many times. DNA for the CDR3: TGTGCCAGCAGTGAAGCATGGGAACTCCTCCACTTT. Its protein is CASSEAWELLHF. The chain couples TRBV2 to TRBJ1-6; D remains unclear. The germline CDR1 and CDR2 sequences are SNHLY and FYNNEI. The CDR3 is 12 residues long. The ends were cut back, 0 bases at V and 15 bases at J, with 9 bases in the middle.

This clonotype was seen at least ten times. The V and J genes are TRBV3-1 and TRBJ2-7; D not resolved. Per the germline V gene, CDR1 is LGHDT and CDR2 is YNNKEL (reference sequence). Trimming left V 1 base short and J 4 bases short, with 8 bases between. The CDR3 sequence is 13 residues long. The CDR3 bases are TGTGCCAGCAGCCAAGCCGCGAATTACGAGCAGTACTTC. Translated, it gives CASSQAANYEQYF.

This chain joins TRBV19 and TRBJ1-6, with D uncertain. The germline gives CDR1 LNHDA, CDR2 SQIVND (reference sequence). Trimming cost V 7 bases and J 0 bases, with 16 bases left between them. The CDR3 contains 17 residues. CDR3 coding DNA: TGTGCCAGTACCCTTGCCGGCTCGGGCTCCTATAATTCACCCCTCCACTTT. This encodes CASTLAGSGSYNSPLHF. Using reference TRBV19 and TRBJ1-6 for the parts outside the CDR3, the full variable domain is DGGITQSPKYLFRKEGQNVTLSCEQNLNHDAMYWYRQDPGQGLRLIYYSQIVNDFQKGDIAEGYSVSREKKESFPLTVTSAQKNPTAFYLCASTLAGSGSYNSPLHFGNGTRLTVT.

This clonotype appeared many times. The chain combines TRBV20-1 with TRBJ1-2; 9 bases are shared with TRBD1. The CDR3 is 12 residues long. Unmatched junction bases numbered 4, after V lost 8 bases and J lost 3 bases. The germline gives CDR1 DFQATT, CDR2 SNEGSKA (reference sequence). CDR3 protein: CSQRTGDYGYTF. For the CDR3, the DNA is TGCAGTCAAAGGACAGGGGACTATGGCTACACCTTC.

The sample holds many counts of this clonotype. V gene TRBV12-5 combines with J gene TRBJ1-1; maybe TRBD1 (5 bases). Trimming left V 7 bases short and J 1 base short, with 13 bases between. Germline values: CDR1 LGHNT, CDR2 FRNRAP. The CDR3 has 14 amino acids. The CDR3 region has the DNA TGTGCTAGTGTTATTTTTGGACAGAACACTGAAGCTTTCTTT. It translates to CASVIFGQNTEAFF.

This clonotype was seen ten or more times. The chain recombines TRBV28 with TRBJ2-7, with 12 bases aligning to TRBD2. Per the germline V gene, CDR1 is MDHEN and CDR2 is SYDVKM. The CDR3 length is 15 residues. J gave up 0 bases and V 5 bases, and 2 bases lay outside the gene matches. In nucleotides, the CDR3 is TGTGCCAGCAGTACTAGCGGGGGGTACTCCTACGAGCAGTACTTC. This translates into CASSTSGGYSYEQYF.

This clonotype was counted at least ten times. This CDR3 reads CASSPSQRGIRGELFF. Written as DNA, the CDR3 is TGTGCCAGCTCACCATCACAGCGGGGGATACGCGGGGAGCTGTTTTTT. V and J are TRBV18 and TRBJ2-2; 8 nucleotides line up with TRBD2. This CDR3 contains 16 residues. The trim removed 2 bases at V and 7 bases at J, leaving 9 bases unmatched. Germline CDR1 and CDR2: KGHSH and LQKENI.

In its sample, this clonotype was seen many times. This CDR3 reads CASSQAQETQYF. CDR3 DNA sequence: TGTGCCAGCAGCCAGGCCCAAGAGACCCAGTACTTC. V and J are TRBV5-5 and TRBJ2-5; D not resolved. V was shortened by 4 bases and J by 1 base, with 5 bases between the two germline ends. The V gene's germline CDR1 is SGHKS and CDR2 YYEKEE (reference sequence). The CDR3 spans 12 residues.

For this clonotype: This likely traces to a read error, being one base from a far larger clone. The chain employs TRBV7-8 and TRBJ2-3; 7 bases fit TRBD2. This CDR3 region has 16 residues. Germline V CDR1 and CDR2: SGHVS, FQNEAQ. The CDR3 DNA reads TGTGCCAGCACCTACGTGCGGGGGTCCGGCACAGATACGCGGTATTTT. Amino acid sequence: CASTYVRGSGTDTRYF.

J is TRBJ2-1 and V is TRBV20-1, with TRBD1 identical over 7 bases. From germline, CDR1 is DFQATT and CDR2 SNEGSKA (reference sequence). The CDR3 is 12 residues long. DNA for the CDR3: TGCAGCTGGGGGACAGTCTACAATGAGCAGTTCTTC. This codes for CSWGTVYNEQFF.

This chain uses TRBV12-3 or TRBV12-4 with TRBJ2-5; TRBD2 matches at 7 bases. The junction had 9 bases not matched to a gene; V was cut back by 4 bases and J by 7 bases. The CDR3 has 14 amino acids. This CDR3 reads CASSSYMGGVTQYF. The CDR3 DNA sequence: TGTGCCAGCAGTTCGTATATGGGAGGGGTGACCCAGTACTTC.

About this clonotype itself: A much larger clonotype is one base distant, so this may be a read error. The CDR3 region is CSVGLARIRETQYF. The CDR3 DNA reads TGCAGCGTTGGACTAGCGAGGATTCGGGAGACCCAGTACTTC. This sequence joins TRBV29-1 and TRBJ2-5; 8 bases match TRBD2. The germline V gene encodes CDR1 SQVTM and CDR2 ANQGSEA. With V trimmed by 4 bases and J by 5 bases, 9 bases remained unmatched. This CDR3 spans 14 amino acids.

This clonotype was seen a single time. This may arise from a read error, as a much more abundant clone is one base away. This sequence joins TRBV2 and TRBJ2-2; D not certain. Trimming stripped 2 bases from V and 4 bases from J, with 8 bases between. Germline V gene data show CDR1 as SNHLY and CDR2 as FYNNEI. There are 14 residues in the CDR3. The CDR3 bases are TGTGCCAGCAGTGAACAGGTCCTCACCGGGGAGCTGTTTTTT. Amino acids: CASSEQVLTGELFF. Drawing the rest from reference TRBV2 and TRBJ2-2, the complete variable domain is EPEVTQTPSHQVTQMGQEVILRCVPISNHLYFYWYRQILGQKVEFLVSFYNNEISEKSEIFDDQFSVERPDGSNFTLKIRSTKLEDSAMYFCASSEQVLTGELFFGEGSRLTVL.